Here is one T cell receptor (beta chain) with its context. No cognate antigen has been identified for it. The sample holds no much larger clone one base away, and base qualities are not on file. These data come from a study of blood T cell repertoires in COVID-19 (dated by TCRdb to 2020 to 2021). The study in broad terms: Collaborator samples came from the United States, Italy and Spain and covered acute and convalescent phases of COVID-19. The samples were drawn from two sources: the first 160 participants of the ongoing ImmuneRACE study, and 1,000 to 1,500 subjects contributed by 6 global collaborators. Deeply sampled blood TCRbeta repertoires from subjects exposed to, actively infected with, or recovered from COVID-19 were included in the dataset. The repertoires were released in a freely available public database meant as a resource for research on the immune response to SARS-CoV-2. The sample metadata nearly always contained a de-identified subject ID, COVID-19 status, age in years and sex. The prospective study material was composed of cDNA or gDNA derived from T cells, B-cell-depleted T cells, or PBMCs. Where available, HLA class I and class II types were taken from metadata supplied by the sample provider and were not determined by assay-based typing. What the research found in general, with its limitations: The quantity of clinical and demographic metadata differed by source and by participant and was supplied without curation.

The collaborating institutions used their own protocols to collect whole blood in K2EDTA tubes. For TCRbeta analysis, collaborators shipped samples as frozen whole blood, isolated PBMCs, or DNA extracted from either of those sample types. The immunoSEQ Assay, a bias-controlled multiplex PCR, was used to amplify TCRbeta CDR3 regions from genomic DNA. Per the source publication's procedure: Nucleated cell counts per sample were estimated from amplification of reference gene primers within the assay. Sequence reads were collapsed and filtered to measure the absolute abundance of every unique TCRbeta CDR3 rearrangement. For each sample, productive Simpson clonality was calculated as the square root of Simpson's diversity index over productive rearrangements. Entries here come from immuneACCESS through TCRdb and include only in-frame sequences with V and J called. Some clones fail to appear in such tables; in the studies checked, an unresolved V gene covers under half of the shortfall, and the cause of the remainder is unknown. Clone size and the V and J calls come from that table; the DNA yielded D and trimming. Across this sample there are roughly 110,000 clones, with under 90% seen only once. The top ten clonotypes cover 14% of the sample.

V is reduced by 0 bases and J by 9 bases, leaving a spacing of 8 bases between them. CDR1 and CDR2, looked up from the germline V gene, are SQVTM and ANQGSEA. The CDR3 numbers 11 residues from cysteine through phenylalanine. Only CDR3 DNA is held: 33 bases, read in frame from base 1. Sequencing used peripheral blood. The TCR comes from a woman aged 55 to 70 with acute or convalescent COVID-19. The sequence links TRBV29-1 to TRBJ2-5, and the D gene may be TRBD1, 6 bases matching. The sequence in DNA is TGCAGCGTTGAAGATCCAGGGGCCCAGTACTTC. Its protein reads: CSVEDPGAQYF.